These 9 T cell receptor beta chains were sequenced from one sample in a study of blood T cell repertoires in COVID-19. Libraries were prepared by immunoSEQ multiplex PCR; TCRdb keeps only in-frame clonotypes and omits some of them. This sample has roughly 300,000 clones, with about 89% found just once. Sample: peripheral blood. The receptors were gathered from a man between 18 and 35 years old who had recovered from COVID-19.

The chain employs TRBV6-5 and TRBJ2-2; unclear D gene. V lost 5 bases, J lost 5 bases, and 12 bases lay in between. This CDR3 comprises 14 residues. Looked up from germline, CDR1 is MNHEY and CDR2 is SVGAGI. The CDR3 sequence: CASSPHSLTGELFF. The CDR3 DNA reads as TGTGCCAGCAGTCCCCACAGTCTTACCGGGGAGCTGTTTTTT.

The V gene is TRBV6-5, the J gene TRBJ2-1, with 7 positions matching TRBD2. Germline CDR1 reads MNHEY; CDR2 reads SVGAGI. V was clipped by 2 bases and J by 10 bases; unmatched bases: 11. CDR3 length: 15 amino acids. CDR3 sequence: CASSYIREVPGEQFF. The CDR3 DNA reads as TGTGCCAGCAGTTACATACGGGAGGTCCCCGGGGAGCAGTTCTTC.

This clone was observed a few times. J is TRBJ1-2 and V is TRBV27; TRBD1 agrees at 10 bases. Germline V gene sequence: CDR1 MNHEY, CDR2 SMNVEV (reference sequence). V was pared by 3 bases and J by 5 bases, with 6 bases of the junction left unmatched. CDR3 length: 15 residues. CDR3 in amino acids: CASSLPGQGMYGYTF. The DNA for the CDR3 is TGTGCCAGCAGTTTGCCGGGACAGGGGATGTATGGCTACACCTTC.

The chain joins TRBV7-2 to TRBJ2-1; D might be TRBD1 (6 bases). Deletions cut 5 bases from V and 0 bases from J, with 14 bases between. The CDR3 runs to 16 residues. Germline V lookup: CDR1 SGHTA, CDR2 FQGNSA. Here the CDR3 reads CASSLQGSSSYNEQFF. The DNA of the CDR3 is TGTGCCAGCAGCCTACAGGGCTCTAGCTCCTACAATGAGCAGTTCTTC.

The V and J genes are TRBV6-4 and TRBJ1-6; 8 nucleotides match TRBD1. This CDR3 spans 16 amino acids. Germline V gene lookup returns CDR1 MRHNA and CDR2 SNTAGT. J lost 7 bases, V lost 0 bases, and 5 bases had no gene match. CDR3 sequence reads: CASSDSSGGANSPLHF. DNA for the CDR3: TGTGCCAGCAGTGACTCTTCAGGGGGCGCGAATTCACCCCTCCACTTT.

This CDR3 is CASSSDRELYEQYF. The CDR3 bases are TGTGCCAGCAGTTCGGACAGGGAACTCTACGAGCAGTACTTC. V and J are TRBV6-5 and TRBJ2-7; 8 bases line up with TRBD1. Trimming cost V 4 bases and J 3 bases; bases outside gene matches: 5. Germline values: CDR1 MNHEY, CDR2 SVGAGI. The CDR3 length is 14 residues.

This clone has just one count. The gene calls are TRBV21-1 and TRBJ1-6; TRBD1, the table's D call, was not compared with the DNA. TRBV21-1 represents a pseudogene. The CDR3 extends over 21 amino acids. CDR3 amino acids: CASSKYSLEWRDRGLGSPLHF. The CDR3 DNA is TGTGCCAGCAGCAAATACTCCCTCGAGTGGAGGGACAGGGGGCTTGGTTCACCCCTCCACTTT.

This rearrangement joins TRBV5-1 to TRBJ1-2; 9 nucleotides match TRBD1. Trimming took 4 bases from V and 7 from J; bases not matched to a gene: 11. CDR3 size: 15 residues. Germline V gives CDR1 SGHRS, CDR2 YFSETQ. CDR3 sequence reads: CASSPGTGTGPGYTF. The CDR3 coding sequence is TGCGCCAGCAGCCCGGGGACCGGGACAGGGCCTGGCTACACCTTC.

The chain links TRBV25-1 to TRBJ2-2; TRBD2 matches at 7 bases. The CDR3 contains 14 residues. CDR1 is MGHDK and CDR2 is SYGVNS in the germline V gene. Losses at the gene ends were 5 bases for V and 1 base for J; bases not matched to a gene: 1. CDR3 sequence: CASSSGGNTGELFF. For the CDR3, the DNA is TGTGCCAGCAGTTCGGGGGGGAACACCGGGGAGCTGTTTTTT.